The T cell receptor (beta chain) described here comes from a study of a mutant IDH1 vaccine in newly diagnosed glioma. As concerns this clone: The antigen is unknown.

Sequencing used immunoSEQ multiplex PCR; TCRdb keeps in-frame clones, though not all of them. The data contain 55,000 to 65,000 clones, around 75% of them singletons. Time point indicated: week 47, end of study. Each dose delivered 300 ug of mutant IDH1 20-mer peptide subcutaneously with imiquimod. Weeks 1, 3, 5, 7, 11, 15, 19 and 23 were when patients received their eight vaccinations. The V end was cut by 2 bases, the J end by 7 bases, with 12 bases between. This CDR3 is built from 13 residues. CDR1 SGHRS and CDR2 YFSETQ come from the germline V gene. The receptor's source is a man in his fifties or sixties with glioma. The sample consisted of PBMCs, taken from a glioma patient whose treatment included an IDH1 peptide vaccine. J is TRBJ2-5 and V is TRBV5-1; D remains ambiguous. The CDR3 region is CASSFLGSGTQYF. As DNA, the CDR3 is TGCGCCAGCAGCTTTCTGGGGTCAGGGACCCAGTACTTC.